The 30 T cell receptor beta chains below were found in one sample sequenced in a study of blood T cell repertoires in COVID-19. Some clones are missing from TCRdb's copy, which holds only in-frame ones; the method was immunoSEQ multiplex PCR. Of about 210,000 clones in the sample, 84% are singletons; the top ten hold more than 3%. The specimen was PBMCs or T cells enriched from blood (not recorded which). The receptors originated from a woman in her twenties or thirties who had been exposed to COVID-19.

The chain uses TRBV12-3 or TRBV12-4 and TRBJ2-1; D is possibly TRBD2 (5 bases). The CDR3 spans 13 residues. V was cut by 6 bases and J by 6 bases, with 12 bases left in between. CDR3 residues: CASSSTRVNEQFF. Here the CDR3 DNA reads TGTGCCAGCAGCTCTACTAGAGTCAATGAGCAGTTCTTC.

This clone occurred many times. The chain combines TRBV5-1 with TRBJ2-7, with 12 bases matching TRBD2. The CDR3 runs to 16 residues. CDR1 and CDR2 from the germline V gene are SGHRS and YFSETQ. V was pared by 0 bases and J by 4 bases, with 5 bases of the junction left unmatched. The CDR3 loop is CASSLASGGARYEQYF. In nucleotides, the CDR3 is TGCGCCAGCAGCTTGGCTAGCGGGGGGGCCCGGTACGAGCAGTACTTC.

For this clone: The same CDR3 is also encoded by other DNA sequences in this sample. The rearrangement links TRBV19 to TRBJ1-5; 8 nucleotides line up with TRBD1. The CDR3 is made up of 14 amino acids. Unmatched junction bases numbered 2, after V lost 5 bases and J lost 2 bases. The germline CDR1 and CDR2 sequences are LNHDA and SQIVND (reference sequence). CDR3 sequence: CASSDRGGNQPQHF. The CDR3 bases are TGTGCCAGTAGTGACAGGGGTGGCAATCAGCCCCAGCATTTT.

This chain uses TRBV4-3 with TRBJ1-4; maybe TRBD1 (5 bases). Trimming took off 1 base at V and 4 bases at J, with 13 bases between the two ends. Germline V lookup: CDR1 LGHNA, CDR2 YSLEER. The length of the CDR3 is 16 residues. CDR3 sequence (DNA): TGCGCCAGCAGCCAAGGGCCGGGACTCCGTAATGAAAAACTGTTTTTT. It specifies CASSQGPGLRNEKLFF.

The gene calls are TRBV15 and TRBJ2-1; possible D gene TRBD1, 6 bases. The CDR3 covers 16 residues. In germline, CDR1 is LNHNV, CDR2 YYDKDF (reference sequence). With 1 base removed from V and 5 bases from J, the gap between germline ends came to 15 bases. The CDR3 bases are TGTGCCACCAGCAGAGCTCGGGGACAAATAAACAATGAGCAGTTCTTC. This sequence encodes CATSRARGQINNEQFF.

This chain uses TRBV29-1 with TRBJ1-2; perhaps TRBD1 as D (5 bases). This CDR3 is built from 11 residues. V was shortened by 2 bases and J by 8 bases, with 9 bases between the two germline ends. Germline assignment: CDR1 SQVTM and CDR2 ANQGSEA. The CDR3 region has the DNA TGCAGCGTTGAAACCGGGGGGGGCTACACCTTC. Residues: CSVETGGGYTF.

This clone was seen more than once but under ten times. The chain employs TRBV6-5 and TRBJ1-2; 8 bases map to TRBD1. Germline CDR1 MNHEY, CDR2 SVGAGI. The CDR3 length is 15 residues. The V gene end was trimmed by 3 bases and the J gene end by 5 bases; junction bases not matched to a gene: 8. The CDR3 nucleotides are TGTGCCAGCAGTTATGGACAGGGAAGTCGGTATGGCTACACCTTC. It codes for CASSYGQGSRYGYTF.

V gene TRBV25-1 combines with J gene TRBJ1-2; D is unresolved. Germline V lookup: CDR1 MGHDK, CDR2 SYGVNS. V gave up 2 bases and J gave up 1 base, with 5 bases separating them. This CDR3 has 13 residues. The CDR3 protein is CASSEGSNYGYTF. CDR3 DNA sequence: TGTGCCAGCAGTGAAGGCAGTAACTATGGCTACACCTTC.

The chain joins TRBV5-1 to TRBJ1-6; no reliable D call. CDR1 SGHRS and CDR2 YFSETQ come from the germline V gene. V was trimmed by 2 bases and J by 9 bases, leaving 12 bases between them. The CDR3 contains 14 residues. CDR3 nucleotide sequence: TGCGCCAGCAGCTTAGGTGCAGAGGGTTCACCCCTCCACTTT. Translated, it gives CASSLGAEGSPLHF.

The chain couples TRBV5-1 to TRBJ1-1; the D is unclear. The CDR3 spans 15 residues. Trimming removed 4 bases from V and 1 base from J, with 14 bases in between. Germline CDR1 reads SGHRS; CDR2 reads YFSETQ. The CDR3, as DNA: TGCGCCAGCAGCCTGACGGGTGGCGGGAACACTGAAGCTTTCTTT. Amino acids: CASSLTGGGNTEAFF.

This chain links TRBV9 with TRBJ2-3, with TRBD2 matching 9 bases. Germline values: CDR1 SGDLS, CDR2 YYNGEE. The trim removed 0 bases at V and 5 bases at J, leaving 7 bases unmatched. The CDR3 sequence is 16 residues long. CDR3: CASSVGGAGGIDTQYF. The CDR3 DNA reads TGTGCCAGCAGCGTAGGGGGAGCGGGGGGCATAGATACGCAGTATTTT.

V is TRBV27 and J is TRBJ2-5; a weak D match, TRBD2 (6 bases). V was clipped by 4 bases and J by 1 base, with 16 bases between them. Germline loops: CDR1 MNHEY, CDR2 SMNVEV (reference sequence). The CDR3 has 16 residues. Here the CDR3 DNA reads TGTGCCAGCAGTTGGGGCAGCGGGCAAGCCCAAGAGACCCAGTACTTC. It encodes CASSWGSGQAQETQYF.

The V and J genes are TRBV2 and TRBJ2-3; 9 bases map to TRBD2. The V gene's germline CDR1 is SNHLY and CDR2 FYNNEI. With V trimmed by 4 bases and J by 0 bases, 5 bases remained unmatched. The CDR3 totals 16 residues. Here the CDR3 reads CASSVRRGGSTDTQYF. DNA of the CDR3: TGTGCCAGCAGTGTGAGGCGGGGGGGCAGCACAGATACGCAGTATTTT.

The CDR3 protein is CASSIRTTGDQPQHF. The DNA for the CDR3 is TGTGCCAGCAGTATCCGGACAACAGGGGATCAGCCCCAGCATTTT. The V gene is TRBV2, the J gene TRBJ1-5, with 7 bases that match TRBD1. Germline trimming cut 5 bases from V and 5 bases from J; bases unmatched to any gene: 9. Germline V gene sequence: CDR1 SNHLY, CDR2 FYNNEI. The CDR3 consists of 15 residues.

The rearrangement joins TRBV18 to TRBJ1-1, with D perhaps matching TRBD1 (6 bases). Germline V lookup: CDR1 KGHSH, CDR2 LQKENI. This CDR3 spans 15 amino acids. Deletions cut 4 bases from V and 3 bases from J, with 15 bases between. The chain's CDR3 is CASSQLSDRDTEAFF. CDR3 DNA: TGTGCCAGCTCACAACTGTCGGACAGAGACACTGAAGCTTTCTTT.

The V call is TRBV6-2 or TRBV6-3, the J call TRBJ1-4; 7 nucleotides match TRBD1. The CDR3 covers 15 residues. J was trimmed by 5 bases and V by 2 bases; bases with no gene match: 5. Germline V gives CDR1 MNHEY, CDR2 SVGEGT. The CDR3 reads CASSYAGQPNEKLFF. DNA of the CDR3: TGTGCCAGCAGTTACGCGGGACAGCCAAATGAAAAACTGTTTTTT.

The chain joins TRBV5-4 to TRBJ2-5; 9 bases fit TRBD1. The CDR3 extends over 16 amino acids. Trimming removed 2 bases from V and 1 base from J; junction bases left unmatched: 6. Germline values: CDR1 SGHNT, CDR2 YYREEE (reference sequence). The DNA for the CDR3 is TGTGCCAGCAGCTTAGGGGACAGGGAGAGCCAAGAGACCCAGTACTTC. It encodes CASSLGDRESQETQYF.

This sequence joins TRBV7-2 and TRBJ2-3; 7 nucleotides agree with TRBD2. In germline, CDR1 is SGHTA, CDR2 FQGNSA. The CDR3 is made up of 15 amino acids. The J segment lost 0 bases and the V segment lost 7 bases, leaving 7 bases of the junction unmatched. CDR3 coding DNA: TGTGCCAGCACCTCGAGCGGGGCTAGCACAGATACGCAGTATTTT. Its protein product is CASTSSGASTDTQYF. The full variable domain, rest sourced from reference TRBV7-2 and TRBJ2-3, is GAGVSQSPSNKVTEKGKDVELRCDPISGHTALYWYRQSLGQGLEFLIYFQGNSAPDKSGLPSDRFSAERTGGSVSTLTIQRTQQEDSAVYLCASTSSGASTDTQYFGPGTRLTVL.

The V and J genes are TRBV7-3 and TRBJ1-1; D might be TRBD1 (6 bases). Germline lookup yields CDR1 SGHTA and CDR2 FQGTGA. V was shortened by 3 bases and J by 5 bases, with 16 bases between the two germline ends. This CDR3 contains 15 residues. CDR3 nucleotide sequence: TGTGCCAGCAGCTTGCTCGGCGGCCAGGGGACTGAAGCTTTCTTT. Translating gives CASSLLGGQGTEAFF.

The V gene is TRBV9, the J gene TRBJ2-7; 8 bases match TRBD1. The germline V gene encodes CDR1 SGDLS and CDR2 YYNGEE. Germline trimming cut 0 bases from V and 7 bases from J; bases unmatched to any gene: 3. The CDR3 extends over 13 amino acids. The CDR3 DNA follows: TGTGCCAGCAGCGTAGCGGACAGGGAAGAGCAGTACTTC. It codes for CASSVADREEQYF.

The chain uses TRBV19 and TRBJ1-1; D ambiguous. In germline, CDR1 is LNHDA, CDR2 SQIVND (reference sequence). The CDR3 has 13 residues. Trimming took off 7 bases at V and 3 bases at J, with 12 bases between the two ends. As DNA, the CDR3 is TGTGCCAGTAATCAAGGGAGCTACACTGAAGCTTTCTTT. It is translated as CASNQGSYTEAFF.

The gene calls are TRBV12-3 or TRBV12-4 and TRBJ1-5, with a tentative D call TRBD1 (5 bases). V was shortened by 6 bases and J by 8 bases, with 14 bases between the two germline ends. The CDR3 spans 13 residues. This chain's CDR3 is CASRVGALKPQHF. The CDR3 DNA follows: TGTGCCAGCAGGGTTGGGGCCTTGAAGCCCCAGCATTTT.

CDR3 DNA sequence: TGTGCCAGCAGCCCTACGGGACTAGCAGGGGAGCAGTTCTTC. Protein sequence: CASSPTGLAGEQFF. The chain recombines TRBV7-9 with TRBJ2-1; 9 bases fit TRBD2. Per the germline V gene, CDR1 is SEHNR and CDR2 is FQNEAQ (reference sequence). The CDR3 is 14 amino acids. Trimming took 5 bases from V and 10 from J; bases not matched to a gene: 9.

The V call is TRBV13, the J call TRBJ1-6; no reliable D call. Between the trimmed V and J ends, which lost 5 bases and 15 bases, there was a span of 20 bases. Germline V gives CDR1 PRHDT, CDR2 FYEKMQ (reference sequence). The CDR3 consists of 14 residues. CDR3 coding DNA: TGTGCCAGCAGCGTCCGAAAAAGTCGAGTCGTCCTCCACTTT. It codes for CASSVRKSRVVLHF.

The table lists this clone with a count of one. The chain combines TRBV13 with TRBJ1-1; D remains unclear. CDR1 PRHDT and CDR2 FYEKMQ come from the germline V gene (reference sequence). There are 14 residues in the CDR3. The V gene lost 0 bases and the J gene lost 2 bases, with 7 bases spanning the gap. CDR3 loop: CASSLGGSNTEAFF. The CDR3, as DNA: TGTGCCAGCAGCTTAGGGGGCAGCAACACTGAAGCTTTCTTT. Looking up the rest from reference TRBV13 and TRBJ1-1 gives the full variable domain: AAGVIQSPRHLIKEKRETATLKCYPIPRHDTVYWYQQGPGQDPQFLISFYEKMQSDKGSIPDRFSAQQFSDYHSELNMSSLELGDSALYFCASSLGGSNTEAFFGQGTRLTVV.

The chain carries TRBV27 and TRBJ1-5; D not resolved. The length of the CDR3 is 15 residues. Germline V gene lookup returns CDR1 MNHEY and CDR2 SMNVEV (reference sequence). The ends were cut back, 6 bases at V and 0 bases at J, with 12 bases in the middle. This CDR3 is CASRVEFNSNQPQHF. The CDR3 DNA reads as TGTGCCAGCAGAGTAGAGTTTAATAGCAATCAGCCCCAGCATTTT.

The chain uses TRBV11-2 and TRBJ1-2; D gene unclear. The CDR3 is 13 residues long. Germline V gives CDR1 SGHAT, CDR2 FQNNGV. Trimming cost V 0 bases and J 5 bases, with 7 bases left between them. The CDR3 spells CASSLDREYGYTF. The CDR3 nucleotides read TGTGCCAGCAGCTTAGATCGGGAGTATGGCTACACCTTC.

V and J are TRBV6-4 and TRBJ2-2; the D is unclear. This CDR3 comprises 13 residues. From germline, CDR1 is MRHNA and CDR2 SNTAGT. Trimming took off 2 bases at V and 2 bases at J, with 3 bases between the two ends. Here the CDR3 reads CASSDLNTGELFF. The CDR3 DNA reads as TGTGCCAGCAGTGACCTTAACACCGGGGAGCTGTTTTTT.

The rearrangement uses TRBV9 and TRBJ2-1; 7 positions agree with TRBD2. This CDR3 is 17 amino acids long. V lost 4 bases to trimming and J lost 7 bases; unmatched junction nucleotides: 17. The V gene's germline CDR1 is SGDLS and CDR2 YYNGEE. DNA of the CDR3: TGTGCCAGCAGCACTAACCCCGGGACTACTACATTGAATGAGCAGTTCTTC. This encodes CASSTNPGTTTLNEQFF.

The V gene is TRBV6-2 or TRBV6-3, the J gene TRBJ2-1; 8 bases align to TRBD2. The germline gives CDR1 MNHEY, CDR2 SVGEGT. The trim removed 6 bases at V and 7 bases at J, leaving 14 bases unmatched. This CDR3 spans 16 amino acids. CDR3 protein: CASSLVERGGRNEQFF. The CDR3 coding sequence is TGTGCCAGCAGCCTAGTTGAACGGGGGGGCCGTAATGAGCAGTTCTTC.